These 18 T cell receptor beta chains were all obtained from the same sample, sequenced in a study of cytomegalovirus exposure and HLA in healthy donors (dated by TCRdb to 2017 to 2019). The library relied on the immunoSEQ multiplex PCR assay. The multiplex PCR relied on a mix of 60 forward primers for TCR Vbeta segments and 13 reverse primers for TCR Jbeta segments. TCRdb's version of the immuneACCESS table is confined to in-frame rearrangements and falls short of the full clone set. An unresolved V gene accounts for under half of the shortfall where checked; the remainder is of unknown origin. The sample table lists approximately 160,000 clones, 84% of them with a count of one. Jointly, the top ten make up around 0.41% of the sample. The sequencing sample was made of PBMCs. The source is a boy younger than 10 in good health and CMV-seronegative.

This chain uses TRBV28 with TRBJ2-7; TRBD2 matches 13 bases. This CDR3 has 15 residues. V lost 8 bases and J lost 4; bases outside the gene matches: 8. CDR1 and CDR2 (germline): MDHEN, SYDVKM. CDR3 amino acids: CASRTSGRSAYEQYF. The CDR3, as DNA: TGTGCCAGCCGGACTAGCGGGAGAAGTGCGTACGAGCAGTACTTC.

The gene calls are TRBV7-3 and TRBJ2-1; D possibly corresponds to TRBD2 (5 bases). With 5 bases removed from V and 7 bases from J, the gap between germline ends came to 18 bases. Germline-derived CDR1 and CDR2 are SGHTA and FQGTGA. CDR3 length: 15 residues. The CDR3 sequence is CASSPQGRRRNEQFF. DNA of the CDR3: TGTGCCAGCAGCCCCCAAGGGCGGAGGCGGAATGAGCAGTTCTTC.

The chain has TRBV6-1 and TRBJ2-2, with a weak D call TRBD1 (6 bases). From germline, CDR1 is MNHNS and CDR2 SASEGT. The CDR3 sequence is 15 residues long. Trimming pared 1 base from V and 5 bases from J, leaving 11 bases between. For the CDR3, the DNA is TGTGCCAGCAGTGAAGTAGGGGGTAGGACCGGGGAGCTGTTTTTT. It yields the protein CASSEVGGRTGELFF.

The CDR3 here is CASSPRSGGLGYTF. The CDR3 DNA is TGCGCCAGCAGCCCCCGGAGTGGGGGCCTTGGCTACACCTTC. The gene calls are TRBV5-1 and TRBJ1-2, with D maybe TRBD1 (6 bases). This CDR3 spans 14 amino acids. The ends were cut back, 4 bases at V and 7 bases at J, with 17 bases in the middle. Per the germline V gene, CDR1 is SGHRS and CDR2 is YFSETQ.

This rearrangement joins TRBV14 to TRBJ2-7, with 11 positions matching TRBD2. V was pared by 5 bases and J by 6 bases, with 6 bases of the junction left unmatched. The CDR3 contains 14 residues. Germline-derived CDR1 and CDR2 are SGHDN and FVKESK. This CDR3 is CASSAGLAVSEQYF. As DNA, the CDR3 is TGTGCCAGCAGCGCGGGACTAGCGGTTTCCGAGCAGTACTTC. The full variable domain, its missing parts supplied by reference TRBV14 and TRBJ2-7, is EAGVTQFPSHSVIEKGQTVTLRCDPISGHDNLYWYRRVMGKEIKFLLHFVKESKQDESGMPNNRFLAERTGGTYSTLKVQPAELEDSGVYFCASSAGLAVSEQYFGPGTRLTVT.

The genes are TRBV7-2 and TRBJ2-7; 8 positions match TRBD2. The V and J ends lost 5 bases and 4 bases, in that order; junction bases with no gene match: 4. CDR3 length: 13 residues. Germline V gives CDR1 SGHTA, CDR2 FQGNSA. CDR3 coding DNA: TGTGCCAGCAGCCCAGCGGGGGTGTACGAGCAGTACTTC. This encodes CASSPAGVYEQYF.

The chain links TRBV7-9 to TRBJ2-6; TRBD1 might be the D (7 bases). The germline V and J ends were trimmed by 2 bases and 0 bases, with 11 bases remaining between them. Germline V gene data show CDR1 as SEHNR and CDR2 as FQNEAQ (reference sequence). This CDR3 comprises 17 residues. CDR3 sequence: CASSLSQGGSGANVLTF. For the CDR3, the DNA is TGTGCCAGCAGCTTATCGCAGGGGGGCTCTGGGGCCAACGTCCTGACTTTC. The full variable domain, its missing parts supplied by reference TRBV7-9 and TRBJ2-6, is DTGVSQNPRHKITKRGQNVTFRCDPISEHNRLYWYRQTLGQGPEFLTYFQNEAQLEKSRLLSDRFSAERPKGSFSTLEIQRTEQGDSAMYLCASSLSQGGSGANVLTFGAGSRLTVL.

The rearrangement links TRBV15 to TRBJ2-3, with 10 bases matching TRBD2. V trimming: 10 bases; J trimming: 0 bases; junction bases outside the gene matches: 4. This CDR3 has 14 amino acids. CDR1 LNHNV and CDR2 YYDKDF come from the germline V gene (reference sequence). CDR3 sequence reads: CASRTSGSTDTQYF. CDR3 nucleotide sequence: TGTGCCAGCCGGACTAGCGGTAGCACAGATACGCAGTATTTT.

This clone was observed a single time. J is TRBJ2-2 and V is TRBV4-1; TRBD1 agrees at 10 bases. The ends lost 5 bases at V and 0 bases at J; junction bases unmatched: 18. Germline V CDR1 and CDR2: MGHRA, YSYEKL. The CDR3 contains 21 residues. CDR3 DNA sequence: TGCGCCAGCAGCTCCGGGACAGGGGCAGCGGGATCAGTAACGAACACCGGGGAGCTGTTTTTT. Protein sequence: CASSSGTGAAGSVTNTGELFF.

This chain joins TRBV6-5 and TRBJ2-1; TRBD1 might be the D (6 bases). The CDR3 covers 13 residues. The germline V gene has CDR1 MNHEY and CDR2 SVGAGI. V was pared by 2 bases and J by 10 bases, with 12 bases between. DNA for the CDR3: TGTGCCAGCAGTTACGTGGGGGCTCGGGAGCAGTTCTTC. Its protein product is CASSYVGAREQFF.

The chain links TRBV19 to TRBJ1-2; 9 bases agree with TRBD1. The CDR3 sequence is 14 residues long. CDR1 LNHDA and CDR2 SQIVND come from the germline V gene (reference sequence). V lost 3 bases and J lost 4; bases outside the gene matches: 3. CDR3 region: CASSIMTGGYGYTF. The CDR3 bases are TGTGCCAGTAGTATTATGACAGGGGGCTATGGCTACACCTTC. The full variable domain, its missing parts supplied by reference TRBV19 and TRBJ1-2, is DGGITQSPKYLFRKEGQNVTLSCEQNLNHDAMYWYRQDPGQGLRLIYYSQIVNDFQKGDIAEGYSVSREKKESFPLTVTSAQKNPTAFYLCASSIMTGGYGYTFGSGTRLTVV.

The J gene is TRBJ1-1, the V gene TRBV18; perhaps TRBD1 as D (5 bases). Germline CDR1 and CDR2: KGHSH and LQKENI. CDR3 length: 16 residues. V gave up 5 bases and J gave up 1 base, with 17 bases separating them. CDR3 residues: CASSSRVLGTNTEAFF. CDR3 coding DNA: TGTGCCAGCTCAAGCAGGGTTTTGGGTACGAACACTGAAGCTTTCTTT.

The V gene is TRBV9, the J gene TRBJ2-5; 9 positions agree with TRBD1. This CDR3 contains 15 residues. Unmatched junction bases numbered 11, after V lost 6 bases and J lost 5 bases. The germline gives CDR1 SGDLS, CDR2 YYNGEE. Here the CDR3 reads CASTTGQGYWETQYF. The DNA of the CDR3 is TGTGCCAGCACCACAGGACAGGGGTATTGGGAGACCCAGTACTTC.

V and J are TRBV6-6 and TRBJ2-5, with 9 bases aligning to TRBD1. Unmatched junction bases numbered 3, after V lost 4 bases and J lost 6 bases. The CDR3 contains 13 residues. CDR1 is MNHNY and CDR2 is SVGAGI in the germline V gene (reference sequence). In nucleotides, the CDR3 is TGTGCCAGCAGTTCCGGGACAGGGAAGACCCAGTACTTC. The encoded protein is CASSSGTGKTQYF.

This chain uses TRBV2 with TRBJ1-1; 9 bases fit TRBD1. The CDR3 is 14 amino acids. V dropped 10 bases and J dropped 3; count of bases not matched to a gene: 9. Per germline, CDR1 SNHLY and CDR2 FYNNEI. DNA for the CDR3: TGTGCCAATGTAGCCGGGACAGGGTACACTGAAGCTTTCTTT. Translation: CANVAGTGYTEAFF. Variable domain in full (rest from reference TRBV2 and TRBJ1-1): EPEVTQTPSHQVTQMGQEVILRCVPISNHLYFYWYRQILGQKVEFLVSFYNNEISEKSEIFDDQFSVERPDGSNFTLKIRSTKLEDSAMYFCANVAGTGYTEAFFGQGTRLTVV.

The chain links TRBV18 to TRBJ1-2, with D unresolved. Germline CDR1 and CDR2: KGHSH and LQKENI. Trimming took 8 bases from V and 2 from J, leaving 9 bases between them. This CDR3 contains 12 residues. The chain's CDR3 is CASQEENYGYTF. DNA of the CDR3: TGTGCCAGCCAAGAAGAGAACTATGGCTACACCTTC.

The rearrangement links TRBV6-1 to TRBJ2-7; 9 nucleotides match TRBD2. From germline, CDR1 is MNHNS and CDR2 SASEGT. The CDR3 length is 16 residues. With V trimmed by 2 bases and J by 2 bases, 7 bases remained unmatched. The CDR3: CASSELTSGLTYEQYF. The CDR3 DNA follows: TGTGCCAGCAGTGAACTCACTAGCGGGCTCACCTACGAGCAGTACTTC.

The chain couples TRBV5-1 to TRBJ2-7; no clear D. Trimming removed 6 bases at V and 6 bases at J, with 19 bases between. The germline gives CDR1 SGHRS, CDR2 YFSETQ. The CDR3 is 14 amino acids. The CDR3 region is CASTPGSERSEQYF. The DNA of the CDR3 is TGCGCCAGCACCCCAGGTAGTGAAAGGTCCGAGCAGTACTTC. The variable domain in full, with the rest retrieved from reference TRBV5-1 and TRBJ2-7, is KAGVTQTPRYLIKTRGQQVTLSCSPISGHRSVSWYQQTPGQGLQFLFEYFSETQRNKGNFPGRFSGRQFSNSRSEMNVSTLELGDSALYLCASTPGSERSEQYFGPGTRLTVT.